Listed below are T cell receptor beta chains from one sample, sequenced in a study of blood T cell repertoires in COVID-19. Profiling relied on immunoSEQ multiplex PCR, and the TCRdb table lists in-frame clones only, not all of them. The table has some 230,000 clones, around 84% seen once. The sample consisted of peripheral blood. The receptors shown here come from a man in his forties with acute or convalescent COVID-19. Each CDR3 is given with its conserved first and last residue. The D gene is left open where the match is weak. The size entry is marked missing in some rows and otherwise reads once, few, many or a size class.

v_call,j_call,d_call,clone_size,cdr3_nt,cdr3_aa
TRBV18,TRBJ2-7,TRBD2,.,TGTGCCAGCTCAGCACTAGCGGGGGGCTCCTACGAGCAGTACTTC,CASSALAGGSYEQYF
TRBV24-1,TRBJ2-2,TRBD1,.,TGTGCCACCAGTACCTCGGGACAGGGGAGCGGGGAGCTGTTTTTT,CATSTSGQGSGELFF
TRBV6-1,TRBJ2-3,.,.,TGTGCCAGCAGTGAGAGAGGATTCACAGATACGCAGTATTTT,CASSERGFTDTQYF
TRBV5-1,TRBJ2-4,.,.,TGCGCCAGCAGCTTGCCGGGGGACAAAAACATTCAGTACTTC,CASSLPGDKNIQYF
TRBV18,TRBJ1-5,.,.,TGTGCCAGCTCGCCCGGACAGCCCAGGGAGCCCCAGCATTTT,CASSPGQPREPQHF
TRBV11-3,TRBJ1-6,.,.,TGTGCCAGCAGCTTAGTCCTGGGGGGGGTCTGTGGGTCACCCCTCCACTTT,CASSLVLGGVCGSPLHF
TRBV11-3,TRBJ2-2,TRBD1,few,TGTGCCAGCAGCATAGGACAGGGGGCGAAGAGCGGGGAGCTGTTTTTT,CASSIGQGAKSGELFF
TRBV15,TRBJ2-1,.,.,TGTGCCACCAGCAGAGACTCCCGGGGCTACAATGAGCAGTTCTTC,CATSRDSRGYNEQFF
TRBV27,TRBJ2-3,.,.,TGTGCCAGCGCGAGCTTCCCGGGAGATACGCAGTATTTT,CASASFPGDTQYF
TRBV2,TRBJ1-4,.,.,TGTGCCAGTCAGGGATCCTACGTAGATGAAAAACTGTTTTTT,CASQGSYVDEKLFF
TRBV9,TRBJ1-3,.,.,TGTGCCAGCAGCGTAGGGGGCGGAAACACCATATATTTT,CASSVGGGNTIYF
TRBV18,TRBJ1-1,.,.,TGTGCCAGCTCACCAAGGAGGGGAATGGCTGAAGCTTTCTTT,CASSPRRGMAEAFF
TRBV5-1,TRBJ2-3,.,.,TGCGCCAGCAGCTTGGCCGGCACAGATACGCAGTATTTT,CASSLAGTDTQYF
TRBV11-3,TRBJ1-1,.,.,TGTGCCAGCAGCTTTGATGGGGGCGCAGACACTGAAGCTTTCTTT,CASSFDGGADTEAFF
TRBV19,TRBJ2-3,TRBD1,.,TGTGCCACCGAGGGGACAGCTAGCACAGATACGCAGTATTTT,CATEGTASTDTQYF
TRBV24-1,TRBJ2-2,.,.,TGTGCCACCAGAGAAACCGGGGACACCGGGGAGCTGTTTTTT,CATRETGDTGELFF
TRBV30,TRBJ2-7,TRBD1,.,TGTGCCTGGAGTAATACGGACAGGGTGAACGAGCAGTACTTC,CAWSNTDRVNEQYF
TRBV30,TRBJ1-2,.,once,TGTGCCTGGGTACCGGAGGGATTCGGGGGTTATGGCTACACCTTC,CAWVPEGFGGYGYTF
TRBV29-1,TRBJ2-7,.,few,TGCAGCGTTGAAAGCGAGGGTCCCTACGAGCAGTACTTC,CSVESEGPYEQYF
TRBV27,TRBJ1-6,TRBD1,.,TGTGCCAGCAGTCCGACAGGGGTTGAGGATTCACCCCTCCACTTT,CASSPTGVEDSPLHF
TRBV5-1,TRBJ1-2,.,.,TGCGCCAGCAGCCCTAGCTTTGACGGACCTGGCTACACCTTC,CASSPSFDGPGYTF
TRBV7-9,TRBJ2-2,.,.,TGTGCCAGCAGCTTACCTAGCGCAGCGAACACCGGGGAGCTGTTTTTT,CASSLPSAANTGELFF
TRBV28,TRBJ1-1,TRBD1,.,TGTGCCAGTGTACAGGGGACCACTGAAGCTTTCTTT,CASVQGTTEAFF
TRBV7-2,TRBJ1-1,.,.,TGTGCCAGCAGCTTACGGGGGAACACTGAAGCTTTCTTT,CASSLRGNTEAFF
TRBV5-1,TRBJ1-4,TRBD1,.,TGCGCCAGCAGCGACCAGGGGGCGGAACTGTTTTTT,CASSDQGAELFF
TRBV20-1,TRBJ1-2,.,.,TGCAGTGCTAGACAAACAGCCGGCTACACCTTC,CSARQTAGYTF
TRBV24-1,TRBJ2-1,.,.,TGTGCCACCAGTGATTTTGAGGGGGGGAGAAATGAGCAGTTCTTC,CATSDFEGGRNEQFF
TRBV18,TRBJ2-5,TRBD1,.,TGTGCCAGCTCATCCAGGGGGGAGACCCAGTACTTC,CASSSRGETQYF
TRBV27,TRBJ2-3,TRBD2,.,TGTGCCAGCAGCCCCGGGACTAGCGGGGGGGCCGGTACGCAGTATTTT,CASSPGTSGGAGTQYF
TRBV28,TRBJ1-2,TRBD1,.,TGTGCCAGCAGTCCCTTCGACAGGGGGCATGGCTACACCTTC,CASSPFDRGHGYTF
TRBV29-1,TRBJ1-2,TRBD1,.,TGCAGCGTTGATGGCAGGGGGCGGTCGAACTATGGCTACACCTTC,CSVDGRGRSNYGYTF
TRBV19,TRBJ1-5,.,.,TGTGCCAGTAGCCTGTTTGGTAGGGGAAATCAGCCCCAGCATTTT,CASSLFGRGNQPQHF
TRBV3-1/TRBV3-2,TRBJ2-1,TRBD2,.,TGTGCCAGCAGCACCCTTCGGCCTAGCGGGGGTCACAATGAGCAGTTCTTC,CASSTLRPSGGHNEQFF
TRBV7-8,TRBJ2-5,TRBD2,.,TGTGCCAGCAGCTTCGGGATAGCGGGAAGTGGAGAGACCCAGTACTTC,CASSFGIAGSGETQYF
TRBV7-9,TRBJ2-1,TRBD2,.,TGTGCCAGCAGCCCCCTCGCGGCGGGGGGCTACAATGAGCAGTTCTTC,CASSPLAAGGYNEQFF
TRBV14,TRBJ1-3,.,.,TGTGCCAGCAGCCAAGGCGGCTCGGGAGGAAACACCATATATTTT,CASSQGGSGGNTIYF
TRBV4-3,TRBJ2-7,.,.,TGCGCCAGCAGCCAAGATCCCGGCAGACAGTACGAGCAGTACTTC,CASSQDPGRQYEQYF
TRBV7-9,TRBJ1-5,.,.,TGTGCCAGCAGCTTAGGTCAGGATCAGCCCCAGCATTTT,CASSLGQDQPQHF
TRBV5-6,TRBJ1-2,TRBD1,once,TGTGCCAGCAGCGCCGGAGGGGGCAGGAACTATGGCTACACCTTC,CASSAGGGRNYGYTF
TRBV12-3/TRBV12-4,TRBJ1-1,.,.,TGTGCCAGCAGTTTTGGCAGGGTGGGAGCTTTCTTT,CASSFGRVGAFF
TRBV9,TRBJ1-3,.,once,TGTGCCAGCAGCGTAGATGGAGGGTTGAGAAACACCATATATTTT,CASSVDGGLRNTIYF
TRBV9,TRBJ2-7,.,.,TGTGCCAGCAGCGTAGGCCAGGGCTGGATATACGAGCAGTACTTC,CASSVGQGWIYEQYF
TRBV9,TRBJ1-1,.,.,TGTGCCAGCAGCGGGGGGACAATGTTTCCTTTCTTT,CASSGGTMFPFF
TRBV5-4,TRBJ1-2,.,.,TGTGCCAGCAGCCCTCAGGGGATTAACTATGGCTACACCTTC,CASSPQGINYGYTF
TRBV7-6,TRBJ2-1,.,once,TGTGCCAGCAGCCCCCTTCCCGCGACAGTGAACAATGAGCAGTTCTTC,CASSPLPATVNNEQFF
TRBV2,TRBJ1-1,.,few,TGTGCCAGCAGGGACAGAATGAACACTGAAGCTTTCTTT,CASRDRMNTEAFF
TRBV6-6,TRBJ1-2,TRBD1,.,TGTGCCAGCAGACACGGGGCAGGGGGTAAAGATGGCTACACCTTC,CASRHGAGGKDGYTF
TRBV5-4,TRBJ1-2,TRBD1,few,TGTGCCAGCAGTCCTAGCCAGGGGGTGGACTATGGCTACACCTTC,CASSPSQGVDYGYTF
TRBV11-2,TRBJ2-2,.,.,TGTGCCAGCAGCTTAACTAGCCGCGGGGAGCTGTTTTTT,CASSLTSRGELFF
TRBV19,TRBJ1-5,.,.,TGTGCCAGTAGTACCCAGGGATACGATCAGCCCCAGCATTTT,CASSTQGYDQPQHF
TRBV28,TRBJ1-3,TRBD1,.,TGTGCCAGCAGTTCACAGGGGGCAGAAGGAAACACCATATATTTT,CASSSQGAEGNTIYF
TRBV5-8,TRBJ1-2,.,.,TGTGCCAGCAGCTTGGGCCAAGGGCCAGGGGAAGCTAACTATGGCTACACCTTC,CASSLGQGPGEANYGYTF
TRBV27,TRBJ1-1,TRBD1,.,TGTGCCAGCAGTCCTCTACAGACAGGGGGCGACACTGAAGCTTTCTTT,CASSPLQTGGDTEAFF
TRBV9,TRBJ2-3,TRBD1,.,TGTGCCAGCAGCCCCCGGGCAGGGGGCGACGCAGATACGCAGTATTTT,CASSPRAGGDADTQYF
TRBV9,TRBJ2-1,.,.,TGTGCCAGCAGCGTAGTTCAGGGGGGCGGTGAGCAGTTCTTC,CASSVVQGGGEQFF
TRBV6-4,TRBJ1-1,.,.,TGTGCCAGCAGTTCAGGGGAGGGCACTGAAGCTTTCTTT,CASSSGEGTEAFF
TRBV7-3,TRBJ1-1,.,.,TGTGCCAGCAGCCCCTACCTCGGGACTGAAGCTTTCTTT,CASSPYLGTEAFF